The 29 T cell receptor beta chains below were found in one sample sequenced in a study of control samples from healthy donors and cancer patients. TCRdb keeps only in-frame clones here, not all; method: immunoSEQ multiplex PCR. The table has 150,000 to 200,000 clones, 91% seen once. Sequencing input: blood. The receptors were gathered from a woman in her twenties or thirties in good health.

The rearrangement uses TRBV29-1 and TRBJ2-7; 9 bases align to TRBD1. Trimming at V came to 3 bases and at J to 2 bases, leaving 5 bases not matched to a gene. CDR3 length: 14 residues. The V gene's germline CDR1 is SQVTM and CDR2 ANQGSEA. CDR3 nucleotides: TGCAGCGTTGACTCGGGACAGGGCCCCTACGAGCAGTACTTC. Amino acids: CSVDSGQGPYEQYF.

The V gene is TRBV28, the J gene TRBJ2-1, with D possibly TRBD1 on 6 matching bases. The CDR3 has 15 amino acids. Germline values: CDR1 MDHEN, CDR2 SYDVKM. Trimming removed 1 base at V and 7 bases at J, with 14 bases between. In nucleotides, the CDR3 is TGTGCCAGCAGTTTATTGGACAGTAGCAGGAATGAGCAGTTCTTC. It is translated as CASSLLDSSRNEQFF. Based on the CDR3 plus reference TRBV28 and TRBJ2-1, the full variable domain is DVKVTQSSRYLVKRTGEKVFLECVQDMDHENMFWYRQDPGLGLRLIYFSYDVKMKEKGDIPEGYSVSREKKERFSLILESASTNQTSMYLCASSLLDSSRNEQFFGPGTRLTVL.

The chain is built from TRBV7-2 and TRBJ2-1; 9 positions agree with TRBD2. Per the germline V gene, CDR1 is SGHTA and CDR2 is FQGNSA. The V and J ends lost 0 bases and 8 bases, in that order; junction bases with no gene match: 5. The CDR3 spans 15 residues. Written as DNA, the CDR3 is TGTGCCAGCAGCTTAGCGCGGGGGGGCCTGTATGAGCAGTTCTTC. This gives the protein CASSLARGGLYEQFF.

The CDR3 is CASSLGGLAGENTGELFF. The CDR3 DNA reads as TGTGCCAGCAGCTTAGGGGGACTAGCGGGAGAGAACACCGGGGAGCTGTTTTTT. The chain links TRBV7-6 to TRBJ2-2; 14 nucleotides align to TRBD2. Germline CDR1 reads SGHVS; CDR2 reads FNYEAQ. The CDR3 contains 18 residues. The V segment lost 1 base and the J segment 1 base; nucleotides outside the gene matches: 2.

This chain links TRBV24-1 with TRBJ1-3, with 10 nucleotides matching TRBD1. Germline-derived CDR1 and CDR2 are KGHDR and SFDVKD. The V segment lost 4 bases and the J segment 0 bases; nucleotides outside the gene matches: 8. The CDR3 extends over 18 amino acids. The CDR3 sequence: CATSESRDRGPSGNTIYF. DNA of the CDR3: TGTGCCACCAGTGAGTCCCGGGACAGGGGCCCCTCTGGAAACACCATATATTTT.

The chain is built from TRBV18 and TRBJ2-7; 15 bases line up with TRBD2. Per germline, CDR1 KGHSH and CDR2 LQKENI. V gave up 2 bases and J gave up 4 bases; unmatched junction bases: 3. This CDR3 has 16 residues. The CDR3 nucleotides are TGTGCCAGCTCACCAGGACTAGCGGGAGGGCTATACGAGCAGTACTTC. Its translation is CASSPGLAGGLYEQYF.

This sequence joins TRBV4-2 and TRBJ2-7; 12 bases agree with TRBD2. The CDR3 sequence is 15 residues long. With V trimmed by 4 bases and J by 6 bases, 7 bases remained unmatched. The germline V gene encodes CDR1 LGHNA and CDR2 YNFKEQ. Written as DNA, the CDR3 is TGTGCCAGCAGCCCACCCCTAGCGGGGGGGCCCGAGCAGTACTTC. Encoded protein: CASSPPLAGGPEQYF.

This chain links TRBV5-8 with TRBJ2-2; weak D call: TRBD2 (6 bases). Germline V gives CDR1 SGHTS, CDR2 YDEGEE. The CDR3 runs 15 residues. Between the trimmed V and J ends, which lost 0 bases and 0 bases, there was a span of 6 bases. CDR3 nucleotides: TGTGCCAGCAGCTTGGGACTAGCGAACACCGGGGAGCTGTTTTTT. This translates into CASSLGLANTGELFF.

The chain employs TRBV7-9 and TRBJ2-1; 14 bases align to TRBD2. The CDR3 extends over 19 amino acids. With 5 bases clipped from V and 3 bases from J, the junction kept 12 bases outside the gene matches. CDR1 and CDR2 from the germline V gene are SEHNR and FQNEAQ (reference sequence). The CDR3, as DNA: TGTGCCAGCAGCCCCCGACTAGCGGGGGGGCCCTTAAGCTACAATGAGCAGTTCTTC. Amino acids: CASSPRLAGGPLSYNEQFF.

The chain is built from TRBV24-1 and TRBJ1-1, with TRBD1 matching over 8 bases. This CDR3 is built from 14 residues. The V segment lost 5 bases and the J segment 4 bases; nucleotides outside the gene matches: 5. Germline V gene lookup returns CDR1 KGHDR and CDR2 SFDVKD. CDR3 sequence (DNA): TGTGCCACCAGTGTCCTGACAGGGGCCACTGAAGCTTTCTTT. Amino acids: CATSVLTGATEAFF.

The chain has TRBV7-8 and TRBJ2-1, with 9 nucleotides matching TRBD1. Germline CDR1 SGHVS, CDR2 FQNEAQ. V shed 3 bases and J 2 bases; nucleotides not matched to a gene: 2. The CDR3 totals 15 residues. The CDR3 DNA follows: TGTGCCAGCAGCTTGGGACAGGGAGCCTACAATGAGCAGTTCTTC. It translates to CASSLGQGAYNEQFF.

This clone has just one count. The chain recombines TRBV19 with TRBJ1-1, with D possibly matching TRBD1 (5 bases). V gave up 4 bases and J gave up 4 bases, with 13 bases separating them. Germline CDR1 LNHDA, CDR2 SQIVND (reference sequence). CDR3 length equals 14 residues. CDR3 nucleotides: TGTGCCAGTAGTACCCCCCCAGGGACCACTGAAGCTTTCTTT. It translates to CASSTPPGTTEAFF.

The chain has TRBV7-9 and TRBJ2-1, with a possible D match to TRBD2 (6 bases). Germline lookup yields CDR1 SEHNR and CDR2 FQNEAQ (reference sequence). The CDR3 has 13 amino acids. The V gene lost 6 bases and the J gene lost 7 bases, with 13 bases spanning the gap. This CDR3 reads CASREGPGNEQFF. The CDR3 DNA is TGTGCCAGCAGGGAGGGGCCGGGGAATGAGCAGTTCTTC.

The chain links TRBV7-2 to TRBJ2-7, with 10 positions matching TRBD1. Germline V gives CDR1 SGHTA, CDR2 FQGNSA. The CDR3 consists of 16 residues. V dropped 1 base and J dropped 2; count of bases not matched to a gene: 5. The CDR3 nucleotides read TGTGCCAGCAGCTTAGTGGGGGGACAGGGGCCCTACGAGCAGTACTTC. Translated, it gives CASSLVGGQGPYEQYF.

The rearrangement uses TRBV28 and TRBJ2-3; unclear D gene. Germline lookup yields CDR1 MDHEN and CDR2 SYDVKM. V was trimmed by 5 bases and J by 9 bases, leaving 12 bases between them. This CDR3 comprises 12 residues. The CDR3 DNA reads TGTGCCAGCAGTATCAGTGGGCAGACGCAGTATTTT. This sequence encodes CASSISGQTQYF.

V and J are TRBV10-3 and TRBJ2-1; TRBD1 or TRBD2 may be the D gene (7 bases each). The CDR3 covers 15 residues. V lost 10 bases to trimming and J lost 0 bases, with 16 bases between them. The germline gives CDR1 ENHRY, CDR2 SYGVKD. The CDR3 sequence: CATGGGLSSYNEQFF. The CDR3 DNA reads as TGTGCCACAGGGGGGGGGCTCAGCTCCTACAATGAGCAGTTCTTC.

This clone was observed once. The chain employs TRBV5-6 and TRBJ1-2; D perhaps matches TRBD1 (5 bases). CDR1 is SGHDT, CDR2 YYEEEE, per germline. This CDR3 contains 13 residues. Trimming cost V 1 base and J 2 bases, with 6 bases left between them. CDR3 protein: CASSLNRNYGYTF. The CDR3 bases are TGTGCCAGCAGCTTGAACAGGAACTATGGCTACACCTTC.

The V gene is TRBV11-2, the J gene TRBJ1-1, with 8 bases that match TRBD1. The CDR3 contains 15 residues. CDR1 is SGHAT and CDR2 is FQNNGV in the germline V gene. V was clipped by 5 bases and J by 2 bases; unmatched bases: 7. The DNA for the CDR3 is TGTGCCAGCAGCACCCTACAGGGGGTAAACACTGAAGCTTTCTTT. Translating gives CASSTLQGVNTEAFF. The variable domain in full, with the rest retrieved from reference TRBV11-2 and TRBJ1-1, is EAGVAQSPRYKIIEKRQSVAFWCNPISGHATLYWYQQILGQGPKLLIQFQNNGVVDDSQLPKDRFSAERLKGVDSTLKIQPAKLEDSAVYLCASSTLQGVNTEAFFGQGTRLTVV.

V and J are TRBV14 and TRBJ2-1; no definite D call. The V end lost 0 bases, the J end lost 0 bases, and 15 bases lay between the germline ends. The germline gives CDR1 SGHDN, CDR2 FVKESK. The CDR3 totals 18 residues. The CDR3 region has the DNA TGTGCCAGCAGCCAAGATGGAACCCCCTTAAGCTCCTACAATGAGCAGTTCTTC. Protein: CASSQDGTPLSSYNEQFF.

The gene calls are TRBV7-2 and TRBJ1-1; 8 positions match TRBD1. Germline V CDR1 and CDR2: SGHTA, FQGNSA. The CDR3 totals 16 residues. Germline trimming cut 2 bases from V and 0 bases from J; bases unmatched to any gene: 5. The CDR3 region is CASSLTRQGMNTEAFF. CDR3 in DNA: TGTGCCAGCAGCTTAACCCGACAGGGGATGAACACTGAAGCTTTCTTT. The whole variable domain, filled in from reference TRBV7-2 and TRBJ1-1, reads GAGVSQSPSNKVTEKGKDVELRCDPISGHTALYWYRQSLGQGLEFLIYFQGNSAPDKSGLPSDRFSAERTGGSVSTLTIQRTQQEDSAVYLCASSLTRQGMNTEAFFGQGTRLTVV.

V usage is TRBV5-6 and J usage is TRBJ2-5, with 8 bases that match TRBD1. CDR1 is SGHDT, CDR2 YYEEEE, per germline. After removal of 4 bases from V and 4 bases from J, the junction contained 9 bases not matched to a gene. This CDR3 has 15 amino acids. The CDR3 nucleotides read TGTGCCAGCAGCCCCGGGACAGGTGTACGAGAGACCCAGTACTTC. Its protein product is CASSPGTGVRETQYF. The complete variable domain, with remaining parts taken from reference TRBV5-6 and TRBJ2-5, reads DAGVTQSPTHLIKTRGQQVTLRCSPKSGHDTVSWYQQALGQGPQFIFQYYEEEERQRGNFPDRFSGHQFPNYSSELNVNALLLGDSALYLCASSPGTGVRETQYFGPGTRLLVL.

CDR3 region: CASSPRQGGQPQHF. The CDR3 coding sequence is TGTGCCAGCAGCCCCCGACAGGGGGGTCAGCCCCAGCATTTT. V usage is TRBV7-2 and J usage is TRBJ1-5; 9 bases map to TRBD1. J gave up 6 bases and V 5 bases, and 5 bases lay outside the gene matches. The length of the CDR3 is 14 residues. The germline V gene has CDR1 SGHTA and CDR2 FQGNSA.

The chain combines TRBV7-3 with TRBJ2-3; TRBD2 matches 8 bases. Losses at the gene ends were 2 bases for V and 1 base for J; bases not matched to a gene: 2. The CDR3 contains 15 residues. In germline, CDR1 is SGHTA, CDR2 FQGTGA. The CDR3 sequence is CASSLLAGRTDTQYF. DNA of the CDR3: TGTGCCAGCAGCTTACTAGCGGGTCGCACAGATACGCAGTATTTT.

This chain uses TRBV21-1 with TRBJ2-4; the table's TRBD1 call for D was not verified on the DNA. TRBV21-1 is a listed pseudogene. The CDR3 has 15 amino acids. The CDR3 DNA sequence: TGTGCCAGCAGCAAAGGGACAGGGCTCAAAAACATTCAGTACTTC. It is translated as CASSKGTGLKNIQYF.

The chain has TRBV4-1 and TRBJ1-1, with D unclear. V dropped 1 base and J dropped 0 bases, with 15 bases sitting between them. The CDR3 has 17 amino acids. CDR1 MGHRA and CDR2 YSYEKL come from the germline V gene. The CDR3 spells CASSQGLGAPMNTEAFF. CDR3 in DNA: TGCGCCAGCAGCCAAGGTTTGGGAGCCCCCATGAACACTGAAGCTTTCTTT.

This chain links TRBV4-2 with TRBJ2-3; TRBD1 matches at 7 bases. Germline V gene lookup returns CDR1 LGHNA and CDR2 YNFKEQ. CDR3 length: 15 residues. V was clipped by 0 bases and J by 4 bases; unmatched bases: 4. The CDR3: CASSQDKGGPDTQYF. Here the CDR3 DNA reads TGTGCCAGCAGCCAAGATAAAGGGGGCCCAGATACGCAGTATTTT.

The V call is TRBV9, the J call TRBJ1-1; D gene uncertain. Germline V gene sequence: CDR1 SGDLS, CDR2 YYNGEE. Trimming took 7 bases from V and 1 from J, leaving 8 bases between them. CDR3 length: 12 amino acids. CDR3 nucleotides: TGTGCCAGCTCCCGGGGGAACACTGAAGCTTTCTTT. It translates to CASSRGNTEAFF.

The chain couples TRBV6-2 or TRBV6-3 to TRBJ2-2; 9 nucleotides line up with TRBD1. The V gene end was trimmed by 2 bases and the J gene end by 4 bases; junction bases not matched to a gene: 2. The CDR3 spans 15 residues. CDR1 is MNHEY, CDR2 SVGEGT, per germline. The CDR3 here is CASSYGTGFTGELFF. DNA for the CDR3: TGTGCCAGCAGTTACGGGACAGGGTTCACCGGGGAGCTGTTTTTT.

The rearrangement joins TRBV25-1 to TRBJ2-7; TRBD1 aligns across 11 bases. Germline CDR1 is MGHDK and CDR2 is SYGVNS. Losses at the gene ends were 1 base for V and 6 bases for J; bases not matched to a gene: 5. This CDR3 has 15 amino acids. The CDR3 DNA sequence: TGTGCCAGCAGTGAATCCTTGGACAGGGGGCGCGAGCAGTACTTC. It specifies CASSESLDRGREQYF.